Listed here are 6 T cell receptor beta chains from one sample, sequenced in a study of blood T cell repertoires in COVID-19. Libraries were prepared by immunoSEQ multiplex PCR; TCRdb keeps only in-frame clonotypes and omits some of them. The data contain approximately 300,000 clones, approximately 90% of them singletons. The sample taken for sequencing was PBMCs or T cells enriched from blood (not recorded which). The source of these receptors is a woman aged 30 to 39 who had been exposed to COVID-19.

The J gene is TRBJ1-1, the V gene TRBV5-4; possibly TRBD1 for D (6 bases). Germline CDR1 and CDR2: SGHNT and YYREEE (reference sequence). Trimming shortened V by 4 bases and J by 5 bases, and 24 bases separated the two germline ends. This CDR3 is built from 17 residues. CDR3 sequence (DNA): TGTGCCAGCAGCGCGCCGGCCTCGACTCTACAGGGAACTGAAGCTTTCTTT. This sequence encodes CASSAPASTLQGTEAFF.

The rearrangement uses TRBV4-3 and TRBJ2-5; 13 nucleotides align to TRBD2. J gave up 2 bases and V 0 bases, and 0 bases lay outside the gene matches. The CDR3 consists of 16 residues. Germline CDR1 reads LGHNA; CDR2 reads YSLEER. CDR3 amino acids: CASSQELAGGQETQYF. As DNA, the CDR3 is TGCGCCAGCAGCCAAGAACTAGCGGGGGGGCAAGAGACCCAGTACTTC.

V usage is TRBV29-1 and J usage is TRBJ1-2, with TRBD1 matching over 7 bases. In germline, CDR1 is SQVTM, CDR2 ANQGSEA. Trimming at V came to 8 bases and at J to 4 bases, leaving 10 bases not matched to a gene. The CDR3 covers 13 residues. The CDR3 loop is CSFRQGVFYGYTF. CDR3 nucleotides: TGCAGCTTCAGACAGGGAGTTTTCTATGGCTACACCTTC. The whole variable domain, remainder taken from reference TRBV29-1 and TRBJ1-2, is SAVISQKPSRDICQRGTSLTIQCQVDSQVTMMFWYRQQPGQSLTLIATANQGSEATYESGFVIDKFPISRPNLTFSTLTVSNMSPEDSSIYLCSFRQGVFYGYTFGSGTRLTVV.

A single count supports this clone. The genes are TRBV4-3 and TRBJ1-2; tentative D call: TRBD1 (5 bases). CDR1 LGHNA and CDR2 YSLEER come from the germline V gene. The CDR3 is 17 residues long. V shed 0 bases and J shed 0 bases, with 14 bases lying between them. This CDR3 is CASSQDRSGRTNYGYTF. CDR3 sequence (DNA): TGCGCCAGCAGCCAAGATCGTTCAGGGAGGACTAACTATGGCTACACCTTC.

The chain joins TRBV4-2 to TRBJ2-5, with 13 positions matching TRBD2. With V trimmed by 3 bases and J by 1 base, 2 bases remained unmatched. The CDR3 is 16 amino acids. The germline V gene encodes CDR1 LGHNA and CDR2 YNFKEQ. The CDR3 region is CASSQWTSGGQETQYF. The CDR3 region has the DNA TGTGCCAGCAGCCAGTGGACTAGCGGGGGCCAAGAGACCCAGTACTTC.

The chain employs TRBV28 and TRBJ2-7, with D hard to call. The germline gives CDR1 MDHEN, CDR2 SYDVKM. Trimming shortened V by 2 bases and J by 2 bases, and 7 bases separated the two germline ends. The CDR3 length is 13 residues. The CDR3 spells CASSLGPPYEQYF. CDR3 sequence (DNA): TGTGCCAGCAGTTTAGGGCCCCCCTACGAGCAGTACTTC. Looking up the rest from reference TRBV28 and TRBJ2-7 gives the full variable domain: DVKVTQSSRYLVKRTGEKVFLECVQDMDHENMFWYRQDPGLGLRLIYFSYDVKMKEKGDIPEGYSVSREKKERFSLILESASTNQTSMYLCASSLGPPYEQYFGPGTRLTVT.